Listed below are T cell receptor beta chains from one sample, sequenced in a study of blood T cell repertoires in COVID-19. This table comes from immunoSEQ multiplex PCR, and its TCRdb copy is limited to in-frame clones, with some not included. This table has approximately 190,000 clones, 85% to 90% appearing once. Sequencing was performed on PBMCs or T cells enriched from blood (not recorded which). These receptor sequences come from a woman aged 40-49 years in a cohort exposed to, infected with or recovered from COVID-19 (not recorded which). Both conserved end residues are part of each CDR3. The D gene is left open where the match is weak. Some rows mark clone size as missing; the rest say once, few, many or name a class of expanded clone.

J gene	D gene	V gene	clone size	CDR3 DNA	CDR3 protein
TRBJ1-6	NA	TRBV2	few	TGTGCCAGCATTACCGACAGGATTAATTCACCCCTCCACTTT	CASITDRINSPLHF
TRBJ1-5	NA	TRBV11-2	NA	TGTGCCAGCAGCTTAGGCGGGTCTAGCAATCAGCCCCAGCATTTT	CASSLGGSSNQPQHF
TRBJ1-1	NA	TRBV4-1	once	TGCGCCAGCAGCCTAACGGGGGCTGAAGCTTTCTTT	CASSLTGAEAFF
TRBJ1-5	NA	TRBV7-8	NA	TGTGCCAGCAGCTTAGACGCAGGGGGCAATCAGCCCCAGCATTTT	CASSLDAGGNQPQHF
TRBJ1-2	NA	TRBV5-4	NA	TGTGCCAGCAGGGGGTCCCCGCAGAACAGGGTGGCTAACTATGGCTACACCTTC	CASRGSPQNRVANYGYTF
TRBJ1-4	NA	TRBV5-5	NA	TGTGCCAGCAGCGGGGAGTGGCAGGAAAAACTGTTTTTT	CASSGEWQEKLFF
TRBJ2-7	TRBD1	TRBV27	NA	TGTGCCAGCAGCTCCCCGGGACAGGGGTTCTACGAGCAGTACTTC	CASSSPGQGFYEQYF
TRBJ2-7	NA	TRBV3-1/TRBV3-2	NA	TGTGCCAGCAGCCTACAGGGCTTTACTTACGAGCAGTACTTC	CASSLQGFTYEQYF
TRBJ1-1	NA	TRBV25-1	NA	TGTGCCAGTCCCAAACCTCCAGGGCGGGCTTTCTTT	CASPKPPGRAFF
TRBJ1-1	TRBD1	TRBV4-2	once	TGTGCCAGCAGCCAACCACCAACCATGACAGGGCCGAACACTGAAGCTTTCTTT	CASSQPPTMTGPNTEAFF
TRBJ2-3	TRBD2	TRBV11-2	few	TGTGCCAGCAGCCCGGATGGCGGGGCTAGCGGGAGTCGCTATACGCAGTATTTT	CASSPDGGASGSRYTQYF
TRBJ2-7	NA	TRBV5-1	once	TGCGCCAGCGCACCAATTCCCGGCGGCCCCTACGAGCAGTACTTC	CASAPIPGGPYEQYF
TRBJ2-7	TRBD1	TRBV4-2	NA	TGTGCCAGCAGCCAGGAAAACAGGGGAACCTACGAGCAGTACTTC	CASSQENRGTYEQYF
TRBJ2-5	NA	TRBV11-2	NA	TGTGCCAGCAGCTTAGCACAGCAAGAGACCCAGTACTTC	CASSLAQQETQYF
TRBJ2-7	TRBD2	TRBV7-2	NA	TGTGCCAGCAGCTCGGTGGGGCTAGCGGGAGTCAACGAGCAGTACTTC	CASSSVGLAGVNEQYF
TRBJ1-5	NA	TRBV28	NA	TGTGCCTCCCTGGACAGTAGCAATCAGCCCCAGCATTTT	CASLDSSNQPQHF
TRBJ2-1	NA	TRBV5-1	once	TGCGCCAGCAGCTCTCCGGAGGGGAATGAGCAGTTCTTC	CASSSPEGNEQFF
TRBJ1-2	NA	TRBV6-5	NA	TGTGCCAGCAGCTTCCTACGGTCTTCTTATGGCTACACCTTC	CASSFLRSSYGYTF
TRBJ2-7	NA	TRBV5-1	large	TGCGCCAGCAGCTTCGACAAAACTTACGAGCAGTACTTC	CASSFDKTYEQYF
TRBJ2-1	NA	TRBV29-1	NA	TGCAGCGTTGATAGACAGTCGCGGAATGAGCAGTTCTTC	CSVDRQSRNEQFF
TRBJ2-2	TRBD2	TRBV7-9	NA	TGTGCCAGCAGCAACTTCGTCTCCGGGACTAGCGAGGCCGGGGAGCTGTTTTTT	CASSNFVSGTSEAGELFF
TRBJ2-6	NA	TRBV21-1	NA	TGTGCCAGCAGCAGAGGCGCGCCTTTTCCGAACGTCCTGACTTTC	CASSRGAPFPNVLTF
TRBJ2-3	TRBD2	TRBV4-2	NA	TGTGCCAGCAGCCAACTCCTAGCGGGGGGGCAGGCAGATACGCAGTATTTT	CASSQLLAGGQADTQYF
TRBJ1-2	NA	TRBV19	NA	TGTGCCAGTAGTAAAGAGGAGGATACCCCGCCCCCTTCCAGTTGGTACCATGGCTACACCTTC	CASSKEEDTPPPSSWYHGYTF
TRBJ2-3	TRBD2	TRBV10-2	NA	TGCGCCAGCTCTAGCGGGAGAGGGGGCCGCACAGATACGCAGTATTTT	CASSSGRGGRTDTQYF
TRBJ2-5	NA	TRBV14	NA	TGTGCCAGCAGCCAACGTCGGAGGAGCGAGACGAAAGAGACCCAGTACTTC	CASSQRRRSETKETQYF
TRBJ2-1	NA	TRBV5-1	few	TGCGCCAGCAGCTTGCGACAGGTGGACAATGAGCAGTTCTTC	CASSLRQVDNEQFF
TRBJ2-3	TRBD2	TRBV7-7	once	TGTGCCAGCAGCGCACTAGCGGGGCCCCGGGATACGCAGTATTTT	CASSALAGPRDTQYF
TRBJ1-2	TRBD1	TRBV18	NA	TGTGCCAGCTCACCACCTACAGACAGGGGGCGCATCTATGGCTACACCTTC	CASSPPTDRGRIYGYTF
TRBJ1-5	NA	TRBV28	NA	TGTGCCAGCAGTTTTAGGGGAGGTCAGCCCCAGCATTTT	CASSFRGGQPQHF
TRBJ2-7	NA	TRBV7-2	NA	TGTGCCAGCAGCCCTCCACTAGTTCCCTACGAGCAGTACTTC	CASSPPLVPYEQYF
TRBJ2-7	TRBD2	TRBV9	NA	TGTGCCAGCAGCGTAGCGATAGCGGGCCCCTACGAGCAGTACTTC	CASSVAIAGPYEQYF
TRBJ1-6	NA	TRBV25-1	once	TGTGCCAGCAGTGACCCAGGTTGGGATTCACCCCTCCACTTT	CASSDPGWDSPLHF
TRBJ1-4	NA	TRBV27	NA	TGTGCCAGCAGGCCCCACATTGCGACAGGCCCTAATGAAAAACTGTTTTTT	CASRPHIATGPNEKLFF
TRBJ1-1	TRBD1	TRBV5-1	NA	TGCGCCAGCAGCCCTTATTACAGGGGAACTGAAGCTTTCTTT	CASSPYYRGTEAFF
TRBJ1-5	NA	TRBV2	NA	TGTGCCAGCAGTGAAGGAGGGTCTCAGCCCCAGCATTTT	CASSEGGSQPQHF
TRBJ1-6	NA	TRBV5-4	NA	TGTGCCAGCAGCCCCAGGGGACCTAATTCACCCCTCCACTTT	CASSPRGPNSPLHF
TRBJ2-2	NA	TRBV6-2/TRBV6-3	NA	TGTGCCAGCAGTTACGGCCAGTTCACCGGGGAGCTGTTTTTT	CASSYGQFTGELFF
TRBJ2-1	NA	TRBV9	NA	TGTGCCAGCAGCGTAATCCAGCGGGTCGAGGATGAGCAGTTCTTC	CASSVIQRVEDEQFF
TRBJ1-1	NA	TRBV19	NA	TGTGCCAGTAGTATAGGACTGGGGCCCTACAGTGAAGCTTTCTTT	CASSIGLGPYSEAFF
TRBJ1-1	NA	TRBV10-1	few	TGCGCCAGCAGTGAACTCGGGAACACTGAAGCTTTCTTT	CASSELGNTEAFF
TRBJ1-2	TRBD1	TRBV6-5	NA	TGTGCCAGCAGCAGGACAGGGTCCTATGGCTACACCTTC	CASSRTGSYGYTF
TRBJ1-5	NA	TRBV28	NA	TGTGCCAGCAGCGGAACAGGGTCCTCTCAGCCCCAGCATTTT	CASSGTGSSQPQHF
TRBJ1-1	TRBD1	TRBV18	NA	TGTGCCAGCTCATCCGGGACAGGGGGCAGGGTTGAAGCTTTCTTT	CASSSGTGGRVEAFF
TRBJ2-5	NA	TRBV2	NA	TGTGCCACCTCGGACTATCTGGAGACCCAGTACTTC	CATSDYLETQYF
TRBJ1-2	TRBD1	TRBV2	NA	TGTGCCAGCAGAGACCCGGGACAGGGAAACTATGGCTACACCTTC	CASRDPGQGNYGYTF
TRBJ1-3	NA	TRBV7-2	NA	TGTGCCAGCAGTCAAGCCAACTCTGGAAACACCATATATTTT	CASSQANSGNTIYF
TRBJ1-2	NA	TRBV20-1	few	TGCAGTGCCCCGGGAGCCCGTGGCTACACCTTC	CSAPGARGYTF
TRBJ2-3	NA	TRBV4-3	NA	TGCGCCAGCAGCCAAGCGCCGGGATCAGATACGCAGTATTTT	CASSQAPGSDTQYF
TRBJ2-3	NA	TRBV9	NA	TGTGCCAGCAGCCCCTCCGGGACTTACACAGATACGCAGTATTTT	CASSPSGTYTDTQYF
TRBJ2-7	NA	TRBV27	NA	TGTGCCAGCAGTTTCGTCCCAGGGCAGGTGGGGTACGAGCAGTACTTC	CASSFVPGQVGYEQYF
TRBJ1-1	NA	TRBV11-3	NA	TGTGCCAGCAGCTTAGGGGCCCTCGAAGCTTTCTTT	CASSLGALEAFF
TRBJ2-2	TRBD2	TRBV15	many	TGTGCCACCAGCTACCTAAACCCTGGACTAGCGGGGCAGACCGGGGAGCTGTTTTTT	CATSYLNPGLAGQTGELFF
TRBJ1-1	TRBD1	TRBV28	NA	TGTGCCAGCAGGATTCTCAGGGGGCAGAACACTGAAGCTTTCTTT	CASRILRGQNTEAFF
TRBJ1-1	NA	TRBV12-3/TRBV12-4	NA	TGTGCCAGCAGTTTATACAGAACAACTGAAGCTTTCTTT	CASSLYRTTEAFF
TRBJ1-3	NA	TRBV24-1	many	TGTGCCACCTCGGCCGGAACAGGTTTCTCTGGAAACACCATATATTTT	CATSAGTGFSGNTIYF
TRBJ2-5	TRBD2	TRBV28	NA	TGTGCCAGCAGTTCTAAATTACTAGCGGGGGGGGTGTGGGAGACCCAGTACTTC	CASSSKLLAGGVWETQYF
TRBJ1-2	TRBD1	TRBV7-9	once	TGTGCCAGCAGCTCGGGACAGGGGAGAGGCTACACCTTC	CASSSGQGRGYTF
TRBJ1-4	TRBD1	TRBV7-9	NA	TGTGCCAGCAGCTTAGTTACAGGGGATAATGAAAAACTGTTTTTT	CASSLVTGDNEKLFF